Presented here are 24 T cell receptor beta chains from one specimen sequenced in a study of blood T cell repertoires in COVID-19. Sequenced by immunoSEQ multiplex PCR; TCRdb stores in-frame clones only, minus some. The sample lists 70,000 to 95,000 clones, 88% seen once, with around 5% in the top ten. The sample consisted of peripheral blood. These receptors all stem from a woman over 75 with active COVID-19.

This sequence joins TRBV5-4 and TRBJ2-5; 9 bases fit TRBD1. The CDR3 covers 13 residues. Germline CDR1 SGHNT, CDR2 YYREEE (reference sequence). Trimming at V came to 3 bases and at J to 5 bases, leaving 2 bases not matched to a gene. For the CDR3, the DNA is TGTGCCAGCAGCTCCGGGACAGGGGAGACCCAGTACTTC. It yields the protein CASSSGTGETQYF.

The rearrangement uses TRBV7-2 and TRBJ1-2; D not resolved. CDR1 and CDR2 (germline): SGHTA, FQGNSA. The CDR3 has 14 residues. V was clipped by 4 bases and J by 8 bases, with 17 bases between them. The CDR3 region has the DNA TGTGCCAGCAGCTCCGCTCTAGCGGATTCGGGCTACACCTTC. As protein: CASSSALADSGYTF. Full variable domain (outside the CDR3, taken from reference TRBV7-2 and TRBJ1-2): GAGVSQSPSNKVTEKGKDVELRCDPISGHTALYWYRQSLGQGLEFLIYFQGNSAPDKSGLPSDRFSAERTGGSVSTLTIQRTQQEDSAVYLCASSSALADSGYTFGSGTRLTVV.

The chain joins TRBV5-4 to TRBJ2-6, with a weak D call TRBD1 (5 bases). CDR1 and CDR2 (germline): SGHNT, YYREEE (reference sequence). The ends were cut back, 6 bases at V and 0 bases at J, with 13 bases in the middle. CDR3 length: 16 residues. CDR3: CASTTSGNSGANVLTF. The CDR3 DNA reads as TGTGCCAGCACCACCTCAGGGAACTCTGGGGCCAACGTCCTGACTTTC.

The chain carries TRBV6-2 or TRBV6-3 and TRBJ2-3, with TRBD1 identical over 8 bases. The CDR3 consists of 19 residues. The germline CDR1 and CDR2 sequences are MNHEY and SVGEGT. Germline trimming cut 6 bases from V and 7 bases from J; bases unmatched to any gene: 24. In DNA form, the CDR3 reads TGTGCCAGCAGCCCCCTCCCCGGGACAGGAGCTGGGGCGTCAAATACGCAGTATTTT. Protein product: CASSPLPGTGAGASNTQYF.

V is TRBV7-7 and J is TRBJ2-2, with 12 bases matching TRBD2. The CDR3 totals 16 residues. V dropped 2 bases and J dropped 8; count of bases not matched to a gene: 6. Germline CDR1 reads SSHAT; CDR2 reads FNYEAQ (reference sequence). CDR3 residues: CASSLTLAGGPGELFF. The CDR3 nucleotides read TGTGCCAGCAGCTTAACACTAGCGGGAGGACCGGGGGAGCTGTTTTTT.

This chain joins TRBV4-3 and TRBJ2-1, with 11 bases lining up with TRBD2. Trimming removed 1 base from V and 6 bases from J; junction bases left unmatched: 5. Germline-derived CDR1 and CDR2 are LGHNA and YSLEER. The CDR3 is made up of 16 amino acids. Written as DNA, the CDR3 is TGCGCCAGCAGCCAAGCCCCTAGCGGGAGGTTCAATGAGCAGTTCTTC. This gives the protein CASSQAPSGRFNEQFF.

The chain uses TRBV28 and TRBJ2-3, with 13 bases lining up with TRBD2. The length of the CDR3 is 19 residues. Germline values: CDR1 MDHEN, CDR2 SYDVKM. The V gene end was trimmed by 1 base and the J gene end by 7 bases; junction bases not matched to a gene: 14. The CDR3 protein is CASSLFVPPTSGRGNTQYF. The CDR3 DNA sequence: TGTGCCAGCAGTTTATTCGTGCCCCCCACTAGCGGGAGGGGGAATACGCAGTATTTT. The variable domain in full, completed from reference TRBV28 and TRBJ2-3, reads DVKVTQSSRYLVKRTGEKVFLECVQDMDHENMFWYRQDPGLGLRLIYFSYDVKMKEKGDIPEGYSVSREKKERFSLILESASTNQTSMYLCASSLFVPPTSGRGNTQYFGPGTRLTVL.

This chain connects TRBV6-6 to TRBJ2-5, with TRBD1 matching 11 bases. There are 15 residues in the CDR3. V lost 6 bases, J lost 3 bases, and 6 bases stayed unmatched. Germline-derived CDR1 and CDR2 are MNHNY and SVGAGI (reference sequence). The CDR3 coding sequence is TGTGCCAGCAGGCGGACAGGGGGCGGGGAAGAGACCCAGTACTTC. It specifies CASRRTGGGEETQYF.

CDR3 amino acids: CASSPSWLAPGGNEQFF. In nucleotides, the CDR3 is TGCGCCAGCAGCCCGAGTTGGCTAGCGCCAGGAGGAAATGAGCAGTTCTTC. The chain carries TRBV5-1 and TRBJ2-1; D may be TRBD2 (6 bases). Germline lookup yields CDR1 SGHRS and CDR2 YFSETQ. The CDR3 has 17 residues. V dropped 4 bases and J dropped 7 bases, with 24 bases sitting between them.

This chain links TRBV19 with TRBJ2-1; D is unclear. Trimming removed 2 bases from V and 12 bases from J, with 14 bases in between. The CDR3 is 13 residues long. The V gene's germline CDR1 is LNHDA and CDR2 SQIVND (reference sequence). Here the CDR3 DNA reads TGTGCCAGTAGTATAAGGCTAGTCAACGGGCAGTTCTTC. Translating it yields CASSIRLVNGQFF. Variable domain in full (rest from reference TRBV19 and TRBJ2-1): DGGITQSPKYLFRKEGQNVTLSCEQNLNHDAMYWYRQDPGQGLRLIYYSQIVNDFQKGDIAEGYSVSREKKESFPLTVTSAQKNPTAFYLCASSIRLVNGQFFGPGTRLTVL.

The rearrangement links TRBV6-1 to TRBJ2-7; TRBD1 matches at 7 bases. The germline V gene has CDR1 MNHNS and CDR2 SASEGT. The CDR3 length is 16 residues. The J segment lost 3 bases and the V segment lost 6 bases, leaving 14 bases of the junction unmatched. The CDR3, as DNA: TGTGCCAGCAGCGAATTTGCCGGGACAGAGATCTACGAGCAGTACTTC. Its translation is CASSEFAGTEIYEQYF.

This clone showed up just once. This chain links TRBV18 with TRBJ1-6, with D unresolved. The CDR3 is made up of 15 amino acids. Deletions cut 2 bases from V and 10 bases from J, with 15 bases between. Per germline, CDR1 KGHSH and CDR2 LQKENI. CDR3 residues: CASSPNWTGSSPLHF. CDR3 coding DNA: TGTGCCAGCTCACCAAATTGGACGGGGAGCTCACCCCTCCACTTT.

The chain carries TRBV19 and TRBJ1-1; TRBD1 agrees at 7 bases. Germline V CDR1 and CDR2: LNHDA, SQIVND (reference sequence). This CDR3 is 18 amino acids long. V lost 3 bases, J lost 0 bases, and 13 bases stayed unmatched. The CDR3 is CASSILGGSASMNTEAFF. The CDR3 nucleotides are TGTGCCAGTAGTATCTTAGGGGGCAGTGCCTCCATGAACACTGAAGCTTTCTTT.

The V and J genes are TRBV18 and TRBJ2-2; unclear D gene. CDR1 and CDR2 from the germline V gene are KGHSH and LQKENI. The CDR3 is 13 amino acids. Trimming stripped 2 bases from V and 6 bases from J, with 7 bases between. The CDR3 protein is CASSPVHPGELFF. CDR3 DNA sequence: TGTGCCAGCTCACCAGTCCATCCCGGGGAGCTGTTTTTT.

This chain connects TRBV5-4 to TRBJ1-4; D unclear. This CDR3 is built from 14 residues. Germline values: CDR1 SGHNT, CDR2 YYREEE (reference sequence). The V and J ends lost 3 bases and 8 bases respectively, with 14 bases between them. The CDR3 region is CASSSRLMPEKLFF. CDR3 bases: TGTGCCAGCAGCTCCAGACTAATGCCGGAAAAACTGTTTTTT.

The rearrangement links TRBV29-1 to TRBJ2-7, with TRBD1 identical over 7 bases. V was pared by 5 bases and J by 2 bases, with 0 bases of the junction left unmatched. The CDR3 loop spans 11 amino acids. CDR1 is SQVTM, CDR2 ANQGSEA, per germline. Written as DNA, the CDR3 is TGCAGCGTTACAGGGGCCTACGAGCAGTACTTC. Translation: CSVTGAYEQYF.

CDR3 in amino acids: CASSSGQGRTEAFF. Written as DNA, the CDR3 is TGCGCCAGCAGCAGTGGACAGGGGCGGACTGAAGCTTTCTTT. The chain links TRBV5-1 to TRBJ1-1; 9 nucleotides agree with TRBD1. The CDR3 has 14 amino acids. The trim removed 4 bases at V and 5 bases at J, leaving 6 bases unmatched. Germline CDR1 and CDR2: SGHRS and YFSETQ.

The V gene is TRBV25-1, the J gene TRBJ2-1; the match to TRBD2 covers 10 bases. The CDR3 sequence is 16 residues long. With V trimmed by 8 bases and J by 3 bases, 10 bases remained unmatched. CDR1 and CDR2 (germline): MGHDK, SYGVNS. CDR3 DNA: TGTGCCAGCGAAGGTCGGAGACTAGCGGGCTACAATGAGCAGTTCTTC. Its protein product is CASEGRRLAGYNEQFF.

The CDR3 protein is CASSDRVTYEQYF. The CDR3 coding sequence is TGTGCCAGCAGTGACAGGGTAACCTACGAGCAGTACTTC. The chain links TRBV6-1 to TRBJ2-7; D may be TRBD1 (5 bases). From germline, CDR1 is MNHNS and CDR2 SASEGT. CDR3 length equals 13 residues. The V end was cut by 3 bases, the J end by 2 bases, with 8 bases between.

The chain joins TRBV6-2 or TRBV6-3 to TRBJ2-1, with D maybe TRBD2 (6 bases). The CDR3 spans 14 residues. Trimming removed 4 bases at V and 1 base at J, with 8 bases between. CDR1 MNHEY and CDR2 SVGEGT come from the germline V gene. CDR3 bases: TGTGCCAGCAGTTTGGAGGGTTCCTACAATGAGCAGTTCTTC. Translated: CASSLEGSYNEQFF.

This clone was counted a single time. The chain has TRBV11-2 and TRBJ2-1; D unclear. Trimming cost V 7 bases and J 3 bases, with 13 bases left between them. The CDR3 contains 14 residues. Germline loops: CDR1 SGHAT, CDR2 FQNNGV. The CDR3 DNA follows: TGTGCCAGCACCTCTGGCGGCTTCTACAATGAGCAGTTCTTC. Translating gives CASTSGGFYNEQFF.

The V call is TRBV28, the J call TRBJ2-1; D is perhaps TRBD1 (5 bases). This CDR3 has 15 residues. The germline V gene has CDR1 MDHEN and CDR2 SYDVKM. V was trimmed by 1 base and J by 7 bases, leaving 14 bases between them. The CDR3 nucleotides read TGTGCCAGCAGTTTATCAACCAGGGTGTCGAATGAGCAGTTCTTC. This codes for CASSLSTRVSNEQFF. The full variable domain, completed using reference TRBV28 and TRBJ2-1, is DVKVTQSSRYLVKRTGEKVFLECVQDMDHENMFWYRQDPGLGLRLIYFSYDVKMKEKGDIPEGYSVSREKKERFSLILESASTNQTSMYLCASSLSTRVSNEQFFGPGTRLTVL.

This clone was counted only a few times. The CDR3 is CASSPVGLAGDYEQYF. As DNA, the CDR3 is TGTGCCAGCAGTCCAGTTGGACTAGCGGGAGACTACGAGCAGTACTTC. The V call is TRBV27, the J call TRBJ2-7, with 13 bases lining up with TRBD2. Germline V gene sequence: CDR1 MNHEY, CDR2 SMNVEV (reference sequence). J lost 3 bases, V lost 5 bases, and 7 bases had no gene match. This CDR3 has 16 amino acids.

The chain links TRBV5-1 to TRBJ2-2; 9 bases are a match to TRBD2. Germline trimming cut 7 bases from V and 0 bases from J; bases unmatched to any gene: 4. The CDR3 is made up of 15 amino acids. CDR1 and CDR2 from the germline V gene are SGHRS and YFSETQ. In DNA form, the CDR3 reads TGCGCCAGCGAGGCTAGCGGGGCGAACACCGGGGAGCTGTTTTTT. This sequence encodes CASEASGANTGELFF.